This record concerns one T cell receptor (beta chain) sequence. Its antigen is currently unknown. From germline, CDR1 is SGHTA and CDR2 FQGNSA. V shed 5 bases and J 2 bases; nucleotides not matched to a gene: 4. The CDR3 loop spans 16 amino acids. The record originates from a study of T-cell memory formation after mild COVID-19. Study-wide findings and caveats: Whether day 37 second-wave clones are SARS-CoV-2-specific was not confirmed.

Libraries for TCRalpha and TCRbeta carried sample barcodes and unique molecular identifiers via 5'RACE. MiXCR, run by TCRdb on the 5' RACE reads, gives a single entry per CDR3 protein. There are 250,000 to 300,000 distinct CDR3 sequences in the sample; around 15% occur only once, and about a fifth lies in the top ten. The chain carries TRBV7-2 and TRBJ2-3, with 13 bases lining up with TRBD2. This TCR was sampled from a man younger than 30 who had mild COVID-19 (a few samples of this study predate the infection). Cell type and time point are not known. Sequencing input: PBMCs or a T cell subset sorted from them (not recorded which). CDR3 sequence (DNA): TGTGCCAGCAGCGATGGACTAGCGGGGGACACAGATACGCAGTATTTT. Protein product: CASSDGLAGDTDTQYF. Full variable domain (remainder filled in from reference TRBV7-2 and TRBJ2-3): GAGVSQSPSNKVTEKGKDVELRCDPISGHTALYWYRQSLGQGLEFLIYFQGNSAPDKSGLPSDRFSAERTGGSVSTLTIQRTQQEDSAVYLCASSDGLAGDTDTQYFGPGTRLTVL.